This T cell receptor (beta chain) was profiled in a study of blood T cell repertoires in COVID-19. Trimming stripped 3 bases from V and 9 bases from J, with 15 bases between. Germline V CDR1 and CDR2: LNHDA, SQIVND (reference sequence). The CDR3 runs 14 residues. Repertoires were generated with immunoSEQ multiplex PCR, while TCRdb's copy carries only in-frame clones and drops some. This table holds around 150,000 clones, around 86% found once. Specimen: peripheral blood. The sequence came from a man aged 60 to 69 with acute or convalescent COVID-19. The chain links TRBV19 to TRBJ2-1; no definite D call. CDR3 nucleotides: TGTGCCAGTAGTATCTATTCCACCAAGAGTGAGCAGTTCTTC. It is translated as CASSIYSTKSEQFF.